This note documents a single T cell receptor beta chain sequence. Antigen unknown. This specimen comes from a study of immune evolution from preneoplasia to lung adenocarcinoma. Trimming pared 3 bases from V and 7 bases from J, leaving 13 bases between. CDR3 length: 14 amino acids. The germline V gene encodes CDR1 SGHRS and CDR2 YFSETQ. Regarding the study as a whole: Top clone frequencies peaked in normal lung, apparently declining through invasive adenocarcinoma.

Only in-frame clones appear in the TCRdb table, and some are missing; sequencing was by immunoSEQ multiplex PCR. The table has under 13,000 clones, about four fifths seen once. Sequencing was performed on FFPE minimally invasive lung adenocarcinoma tissue. This rearrangement joins TRBV5-1 to TRBJ2-2; D unclear. The TCR originated in a person aged 65 to 79 with lung adenocarcinoma. The CDR3 DNA sequence: TGCGCCAGCAGCTCACAAACGACGCACGGGGAGCTGTTTTTT. Its translation is CASSSQTTHGELFF.